A selection of T cell receptor beta chains follows, all from one sample in a study of shared clonotypes between healthy human individuals. TCRdb's copy holds only in-frame clones and misses some; the assay was immunoSEQ multiplex PCR. The sample shows some 2,000,000 clones, around 95% of them seen only once. Sequencing was done on a sample of naive CD4+ T cells sorted from blood. These receptors all come from a young man in good health. CDR3s include the opening cysteine and the closing phenylalanine or tryptophan. The order of the fields is V gene, J gene, CDR3 protein.

TRBV10-1	TRBJ2-1	CASSSLAENEQFF
TRBV5-4	TRBJ2-1	CASSLQGTTNEQFF
TRBV2	TRBJ1-2	CASSAGDRVVYGYTF
TRBV15	TRBJ2-1	CATSDGKSYNEQFF
TRBV11-3	TRBJ2-2	CASSLEGVSGELFF
TRBV30	TRBJ1-1	CAWSSTILLANTEAFF
TRBV5-1	TRBJ2-7	CASSLDSGLLFEQYF
TRBV10-3	TRBJ1-1	CAIMEQRLNTEAFF
TRBV12-5	TRBJ2-3	CASGLDHYTDTQYF
TRBV7-8	TRBJ2-1	CASSFHNEQFF
TRBV5-1	TRBJ1-1	CASSFGGGNTEAFF
TRBV10-3	TRBJ2-1	CAISESGGGNEQFF
TRBV10-3	TRBJ1-1	CAIRTDTEAFF
TRBV5-6	TRBJ2-2	CASSLGRNTGELFF
TRBV2	TRBJ1-1	CATSPWGGTEAFF
TRBV11-2	TRBJ2-7	CASSLVRDYEQYF
TRBV5-1	TRBJ2-5	CASRAGTQETQYF
TRBV10-3	TRBJ2-7	CAISEGLGQTTSYEQYF
TRBV6-1	TRBJ2-3	CASSEGRTTDTQYF
TRBV30	TRBJ2-1	CAWSAQRERMDEQFF
TRBV5-4	TRBJ1-2	CASSAGTDNYGYTF
TRBV4-1	TRBJ1-3	CASSRAGTASGNTIYF
TRBV7-6	TRBJ2-3	CASSLGAGVATDTQYF
TRBV2	TRBJ1-3	CASSRTASGNTIYF
TRBV27	TRBJ2-3	CASSERGTGWPDTQYF
TRBV5-6	-	CASSSGLPYEQYF
TRBV30	TRBJ2-1	CAWSDDLATEQFF
TRBV28	TRBJ2-7	CASSLPGLGYEQYF
TRBV10-3	TRBJ2-2	CAISLGSSTGELFF
TRBV6-5	TRBJ1-1	CASSLYRASTEAFF
TRBV9	TRBJ2-7	CASSTHRDGTSGLSYEQYF
TRBV4-3	TRBJ2-7	CASSQGLAGGYEQYF
TRBV28	TRBJ1-2	CASSPTGGYGYTF
TRBV30	TRBJ2-2	CAWSVGGRTGELFF
TRBV7-2	TRBJ2-7	CASSLQNYEQYF
TRBV11-2	TRBJ2-5	CASSFQVRETQYF
TRBV6-5	TRBJ2-2	CASTRGRLTGELFF
TRBV9	TRBJ2-7	CASSVEQGNSYEQYF
TRBV30	TRBJ1-2	CAWSEGSSLNFGYTF
TRBV10-1	TRBJ1-2	CASSESDPYGTGKSDGYTF
TRBV4-3	TRBJ1-2	CASSPGGANYGYTF
TRBV7-9	TRBJ2-7	CASSSDRGLLYEQYF
TRBV9	TRBJ2-1	CASSVFPAALDRPFSYNEQFF
TRBV2	TRBJ2-3	CASTISAGADTQYF
TRBV7-8	TRBJ2-7	CASSLALQYEQYF
TRBV6-5	TRBJ1-2	CASSYWDRGQGDGYTF
TRBV25-1	TRBJ1-5	CASSGDRGHSEPQHF
TRBV7-2	TRBJ1-6	CASSSTGTGFNSPLHF
TRBV6-5	TRBJ1-1	CASSYPDRAEAFF
TRBV2	TRBJ1-5	CASSDPRTGGPPDQPQHF
TRBV5-6	TRBJ2-7	CASSPGQGSEQYF
TRBV29-1	TRBJ1-2	CSVARDVSKGGYTF
TRBV27	TRBJ2-6	CASSLGYLSGANVLTF
TRBV29-1	TRBJ2-5	CSVDAGRETQYF
TRBV6-6	TRBJ1-2	CASRDRGRPYGYTF
TRBV6-6	TRBJ1-6	CASASGQGLSPLHF
TRBV10-3	TRBJ2-2	CAIMYGQGATGELFF
TRBV18	TRBJ2-5	CASSRGGEETQYF
TRBV2	TRBJ1-6	CASSDAGGESSPLHF
TRBV5-1	TRBJ2-7	CASSLTTDDWSYEQYF